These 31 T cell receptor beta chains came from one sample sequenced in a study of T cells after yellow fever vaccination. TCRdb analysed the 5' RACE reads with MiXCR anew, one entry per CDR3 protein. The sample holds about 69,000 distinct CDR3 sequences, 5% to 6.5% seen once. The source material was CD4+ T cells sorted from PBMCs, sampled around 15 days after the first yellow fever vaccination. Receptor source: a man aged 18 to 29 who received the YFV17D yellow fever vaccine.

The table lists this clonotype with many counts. The CDR3 region has the DNA TGTGCCAGCAGCATACGACTAGCGGGCAGCACAGATACGCAGTATTTT. It codes for CASSIRLAGSTDTQYF. The rearrangement uses TRBV5-6 and TRBJ2-3, with TRBD2 identical over 10 bases. V lost 4 bases to trimming and J lost 0 bases; unmatched junction nucleotides: 5. The germline V gene has CDR1 SGHDT and CDR2 YYEEEE. CDR3 length: 16 amino acids.

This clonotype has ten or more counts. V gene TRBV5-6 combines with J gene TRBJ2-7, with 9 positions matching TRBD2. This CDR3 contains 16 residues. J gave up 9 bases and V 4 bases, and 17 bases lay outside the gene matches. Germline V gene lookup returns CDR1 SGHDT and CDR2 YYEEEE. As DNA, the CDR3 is TGTGCCAGCAGCCATCACCTAGCGGGGTCCCAGAGGGTGCAGTACTTC. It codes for CASSHHLAGSQRVQYF.

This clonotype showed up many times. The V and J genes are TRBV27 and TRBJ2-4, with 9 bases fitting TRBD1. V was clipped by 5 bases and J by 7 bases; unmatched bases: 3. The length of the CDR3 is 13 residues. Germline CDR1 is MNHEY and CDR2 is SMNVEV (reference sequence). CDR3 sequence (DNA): TGTGCCAGCAGTCGACAGGGGGAGAACATTCAGTACTTC. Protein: CASSRQGENIQYF.

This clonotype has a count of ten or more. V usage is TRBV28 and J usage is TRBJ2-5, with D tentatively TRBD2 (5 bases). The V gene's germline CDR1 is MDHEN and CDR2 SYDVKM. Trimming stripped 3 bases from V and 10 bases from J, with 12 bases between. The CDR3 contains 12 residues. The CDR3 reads CASSFQLEDQYF. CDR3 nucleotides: TGTGCCAGCAGTTTTCAACTAGAGGACCAGTACTTC.

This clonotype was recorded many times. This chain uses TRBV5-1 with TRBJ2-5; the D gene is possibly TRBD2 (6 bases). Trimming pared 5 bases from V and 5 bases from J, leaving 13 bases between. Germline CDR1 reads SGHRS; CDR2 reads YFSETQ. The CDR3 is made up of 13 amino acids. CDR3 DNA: TGCGCCAGCAGTTTGACTAGAGGGGAGACCCAGTACTTC. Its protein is CASSLTRGETQYF.

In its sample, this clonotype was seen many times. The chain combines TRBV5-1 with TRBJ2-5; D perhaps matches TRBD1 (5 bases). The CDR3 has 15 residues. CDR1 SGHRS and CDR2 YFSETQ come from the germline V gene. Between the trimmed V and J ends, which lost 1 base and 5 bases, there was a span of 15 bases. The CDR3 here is CASSLQTGAAETQYF. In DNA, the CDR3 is TGCGCCAGCAGCTTGCAGACTGGGGCCGCGGAGACCCAGTACTTC.

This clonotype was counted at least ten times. The DNA of the CDR3 is TGTGCCAGCTCACCTTCTTCCACTGAAGCTTTCTTT. Translation: CASSPSSTEAFF. The chain links TRBV18 to TRBJ1-1, with no clear D. Per the germline V gene, CDR1 is KGHSH and CDR2 is LQKENI. Trimming left V 3 bases short and J 4 bases short, with 6 bases between. CDR3 length: 12 amino acids.

The CDR3 nucleotides are TGTGCCTGGAGATATATGGACTACTATGGCTACACCTTC. This gives the protein CAWRYMDYYGYTF. The chain joins TRBV30 to TRBJ1-2; D not resolved. The CDR3 runs to 13 residues. Germline V gene data show CDR1 as GTSNPN and CDR2 as SVGIG (reference sequence). The V gene lost 3 bases and the J gene lost 3 bases, with 11 bases spanning the gap.

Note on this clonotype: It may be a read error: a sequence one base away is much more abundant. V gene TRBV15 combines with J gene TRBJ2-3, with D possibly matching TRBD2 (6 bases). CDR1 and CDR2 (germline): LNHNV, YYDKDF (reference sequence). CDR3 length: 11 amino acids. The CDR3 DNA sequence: TGTGCCACCGGACTAACAGATGCGCAGTATTTT. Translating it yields CATGLTDAQYF.

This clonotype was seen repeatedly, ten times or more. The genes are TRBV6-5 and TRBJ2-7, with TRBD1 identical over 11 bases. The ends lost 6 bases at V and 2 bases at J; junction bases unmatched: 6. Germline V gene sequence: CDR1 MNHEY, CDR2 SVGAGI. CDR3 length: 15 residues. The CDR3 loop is CASRRWGQGAYEQYF. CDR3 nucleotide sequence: TGTGCCAGCAGAAGATGGGGACAGGGGGCCTACGAGCAGTACTTC.

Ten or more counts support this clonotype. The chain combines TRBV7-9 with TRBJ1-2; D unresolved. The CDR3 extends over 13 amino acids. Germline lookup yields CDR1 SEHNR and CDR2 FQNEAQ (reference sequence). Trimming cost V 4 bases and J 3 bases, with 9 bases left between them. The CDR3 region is CASSSQAYYGYTF. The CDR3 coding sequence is TGTGCCAGCAGCTCCCAAGCGTACTATGGCTACACCTTC.

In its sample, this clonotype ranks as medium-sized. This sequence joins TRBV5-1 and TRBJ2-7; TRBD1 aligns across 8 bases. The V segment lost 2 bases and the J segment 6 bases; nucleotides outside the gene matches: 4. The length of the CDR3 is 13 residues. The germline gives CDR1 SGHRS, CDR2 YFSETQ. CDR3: CASSFGQGSEQYF. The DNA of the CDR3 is TGCGCCAGCAGCTTTGGACAGGGCAGCGAGCAGTACTTC.

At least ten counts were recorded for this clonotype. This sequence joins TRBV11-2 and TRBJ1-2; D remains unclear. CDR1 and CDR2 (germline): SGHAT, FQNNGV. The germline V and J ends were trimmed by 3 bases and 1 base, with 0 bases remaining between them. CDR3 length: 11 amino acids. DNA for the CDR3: TGTGCCAGCAGCTTTAACTATGGCTACACCTTC. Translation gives CASSFNYGYTF.

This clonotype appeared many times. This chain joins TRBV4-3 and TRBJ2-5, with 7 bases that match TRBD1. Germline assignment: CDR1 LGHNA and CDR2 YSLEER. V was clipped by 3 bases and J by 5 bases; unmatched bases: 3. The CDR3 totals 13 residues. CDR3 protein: CASSQDRRETQYF. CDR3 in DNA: TGCGCCAGCAGCCAGGACAGGAGGGAGACCCAGTACTTC.

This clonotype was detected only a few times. In DNA, the CDR3 is TGCGCCAGCAGCTCGGCCCCGGCGGATGGCTACACCTTC. Amino acid sequence: CASSSAPADGYTF. The chain has TRBV5-1 and TRBJ1-2, with D hard to call. In germline, CDR1 is SGHRS, CDR2 YFSETQ. V lost 3 bases and J 6 bases, leaving 12 bases between the germline ends. CDR3 length equals 13 residues.

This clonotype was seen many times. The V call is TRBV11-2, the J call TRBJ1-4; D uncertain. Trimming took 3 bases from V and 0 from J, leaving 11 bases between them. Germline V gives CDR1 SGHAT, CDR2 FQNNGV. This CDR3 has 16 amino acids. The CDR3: CASSFKGGATNEKLFF. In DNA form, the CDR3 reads TGTGCCAGCAGCTTCAAGGGTGGAGCAACTAATGAAAAACTGTTTTTT.

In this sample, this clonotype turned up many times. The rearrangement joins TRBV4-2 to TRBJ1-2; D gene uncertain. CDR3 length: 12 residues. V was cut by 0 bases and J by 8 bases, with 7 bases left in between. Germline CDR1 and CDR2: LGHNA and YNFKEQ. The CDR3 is CASSQDGRGYTF. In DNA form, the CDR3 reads TGTGCCAGCAGCCAAGATGGTCGAGGCTACACCTTC.

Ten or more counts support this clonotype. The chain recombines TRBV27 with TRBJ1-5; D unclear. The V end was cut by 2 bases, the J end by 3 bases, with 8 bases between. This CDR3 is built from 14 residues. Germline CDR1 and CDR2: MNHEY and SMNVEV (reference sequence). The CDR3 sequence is CASSLSRNNQPQHF. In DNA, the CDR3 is TGTGCCAGCAGTTTAAGCAGAAACAATCAGCCCCAGCATTTT.

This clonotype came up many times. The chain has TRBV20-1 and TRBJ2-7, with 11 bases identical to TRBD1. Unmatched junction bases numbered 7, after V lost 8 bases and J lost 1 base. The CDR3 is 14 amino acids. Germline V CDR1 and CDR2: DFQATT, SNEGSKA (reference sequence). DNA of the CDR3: TGCAGTTCTACCGGGACAGGGGGTTCCTACGAGCAGTACGTC. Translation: CSSTGTGGSYEQYV.

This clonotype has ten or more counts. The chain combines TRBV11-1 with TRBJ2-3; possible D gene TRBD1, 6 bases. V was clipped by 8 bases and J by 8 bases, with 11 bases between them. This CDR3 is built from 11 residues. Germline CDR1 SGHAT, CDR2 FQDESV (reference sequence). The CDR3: CASGRGGTQYF. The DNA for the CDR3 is TGTGCCAGCGGAAGAGGGGGTACGCAGTATTTT. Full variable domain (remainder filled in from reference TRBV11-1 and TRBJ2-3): EAEVAQSPRYKITEKSQAVAFWCDPISGHATLYWYRQILGQGPELLVQFQDESVVDDSQLPKDRFSAERLKGVDSTLKIQPAELGDSAMYLCASGRGGTQYFGPGTRLTVL.

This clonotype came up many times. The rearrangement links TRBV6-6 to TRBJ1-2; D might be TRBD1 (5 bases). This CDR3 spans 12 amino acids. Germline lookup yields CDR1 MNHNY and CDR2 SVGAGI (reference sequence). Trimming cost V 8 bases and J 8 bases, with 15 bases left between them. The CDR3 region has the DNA TGTGCCAGCGGGGGGGACCGTGGAGGCTACACCTTC. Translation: CASGGDRGGYTF.

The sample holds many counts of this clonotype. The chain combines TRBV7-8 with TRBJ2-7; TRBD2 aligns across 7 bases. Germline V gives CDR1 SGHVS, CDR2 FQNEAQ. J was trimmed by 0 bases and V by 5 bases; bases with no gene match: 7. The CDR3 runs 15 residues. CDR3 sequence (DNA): TGTGCCAGCAGCGGGAGGGTATCGAGCTCCTACGAGCAGTACTTC. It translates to CASSGRVSSSYEQYF.

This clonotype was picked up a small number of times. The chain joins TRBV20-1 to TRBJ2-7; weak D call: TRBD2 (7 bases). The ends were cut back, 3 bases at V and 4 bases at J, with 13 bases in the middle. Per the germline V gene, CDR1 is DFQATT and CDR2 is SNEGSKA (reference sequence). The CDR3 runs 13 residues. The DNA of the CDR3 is TGCAGTGCTAGTCTGAGGGGGGGGTACGAGCAGTACTTC. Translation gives CSASLRGGYEQYF.

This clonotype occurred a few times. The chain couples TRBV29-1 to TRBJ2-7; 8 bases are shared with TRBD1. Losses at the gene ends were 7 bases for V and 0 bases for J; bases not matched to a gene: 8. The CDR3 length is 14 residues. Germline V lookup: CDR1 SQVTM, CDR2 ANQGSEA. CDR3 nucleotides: TGCAGCGCCCTGGACAGGGCGAGCTCCTACGAGCAGTACTTC. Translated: CSALDRASSYEQYF.

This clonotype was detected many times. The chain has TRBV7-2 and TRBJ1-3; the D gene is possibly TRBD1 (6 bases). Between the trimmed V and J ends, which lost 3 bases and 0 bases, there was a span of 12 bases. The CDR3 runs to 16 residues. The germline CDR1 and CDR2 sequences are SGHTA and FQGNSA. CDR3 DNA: TGTGCCAGCAGCTTCGGACAGAGCAACTCTGGAAACACCATATATTTT. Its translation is CASSFGQSNSGNTIYF.

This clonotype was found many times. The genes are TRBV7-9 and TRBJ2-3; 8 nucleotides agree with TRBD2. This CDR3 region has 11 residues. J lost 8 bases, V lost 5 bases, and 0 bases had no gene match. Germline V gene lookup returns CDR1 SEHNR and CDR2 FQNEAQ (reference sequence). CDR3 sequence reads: CASSREGTQYF. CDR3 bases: TGTGCCAGCAGCCGGGAGGGTACGCAGTATTTT. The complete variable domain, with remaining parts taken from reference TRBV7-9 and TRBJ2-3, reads DTGVSQNPRHKITKRGQNVTFRCDPISEHNRLYWYRQTLGQGPEFLTYFQNEAQLEKSRLLSDRFSAERPKGSFSTLEIQRTEQGDSAMYLCASSREGTQYFGPGTRLTVL.

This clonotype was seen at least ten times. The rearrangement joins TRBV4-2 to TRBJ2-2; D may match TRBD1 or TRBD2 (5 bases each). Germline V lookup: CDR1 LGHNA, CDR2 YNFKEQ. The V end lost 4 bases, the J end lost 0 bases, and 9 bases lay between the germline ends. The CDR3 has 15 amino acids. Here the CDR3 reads CASSRGDANTGELFF. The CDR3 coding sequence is TGTGCCAGCAGCCGTGGGGACGCGAACACCGGGGAGCTGTTTTTT.

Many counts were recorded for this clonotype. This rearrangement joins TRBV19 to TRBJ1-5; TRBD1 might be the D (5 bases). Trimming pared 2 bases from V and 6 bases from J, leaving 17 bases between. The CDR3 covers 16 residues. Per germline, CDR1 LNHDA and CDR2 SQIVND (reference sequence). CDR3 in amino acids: CASSITPGGLGQPQHF. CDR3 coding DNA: TGTGCCAGTAGTATAACGCCCGGGGGATTGGGTCAGCCCCAGCATTTT.

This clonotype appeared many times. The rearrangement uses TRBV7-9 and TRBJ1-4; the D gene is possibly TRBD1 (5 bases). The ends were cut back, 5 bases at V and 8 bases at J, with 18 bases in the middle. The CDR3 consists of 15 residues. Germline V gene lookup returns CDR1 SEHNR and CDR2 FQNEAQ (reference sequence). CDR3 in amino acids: CASSPYVGRGEKLFF. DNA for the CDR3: TGTGCCAGCAGCCCTTACGTGGGGCGAGGCGAAAAACTGTTTTTT. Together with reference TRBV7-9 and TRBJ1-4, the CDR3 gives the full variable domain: DTGVSQNPRHKITKRGQNVTFRCDPISEHNRLYWYRQTLGQGPEFLTYFQNEAQLEKSRLLSDRFSAERPKGSFSTLEIQRTEQGDSAMYLCASSPYVGRGEKLFFGSGTQLSVL.

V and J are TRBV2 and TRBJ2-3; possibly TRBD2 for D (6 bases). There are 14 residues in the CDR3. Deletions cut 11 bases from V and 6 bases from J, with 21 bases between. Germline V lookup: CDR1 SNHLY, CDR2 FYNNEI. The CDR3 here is CAFCLGGVGDTQYF. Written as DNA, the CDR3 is TGTGCCTTCTGTTTGGGCGGGGTAGGGGATACGCAGTATTTT.

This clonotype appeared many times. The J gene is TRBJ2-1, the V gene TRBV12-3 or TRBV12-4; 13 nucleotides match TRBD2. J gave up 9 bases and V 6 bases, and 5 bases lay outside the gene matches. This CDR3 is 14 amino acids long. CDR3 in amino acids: CASRLAGGQGEQFF. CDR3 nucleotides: TGTGCCAGCAGACTAGCGGGGGGGCAGGGTGAGCAGTTCTTC.